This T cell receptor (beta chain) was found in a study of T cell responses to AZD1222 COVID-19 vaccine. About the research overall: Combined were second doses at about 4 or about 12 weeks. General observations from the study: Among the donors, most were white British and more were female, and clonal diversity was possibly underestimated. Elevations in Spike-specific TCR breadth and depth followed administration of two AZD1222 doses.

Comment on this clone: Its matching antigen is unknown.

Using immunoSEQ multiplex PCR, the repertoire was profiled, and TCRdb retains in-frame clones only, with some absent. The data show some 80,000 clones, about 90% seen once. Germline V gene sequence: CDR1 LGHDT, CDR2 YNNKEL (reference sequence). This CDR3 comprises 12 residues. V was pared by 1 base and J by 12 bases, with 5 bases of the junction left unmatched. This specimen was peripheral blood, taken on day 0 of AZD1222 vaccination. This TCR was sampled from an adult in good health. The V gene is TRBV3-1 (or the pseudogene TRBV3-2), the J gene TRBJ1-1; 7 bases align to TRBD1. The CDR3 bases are TGTGCCAGCAGCCAAGGACAGGGTCCCCCTTTCTTT. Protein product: CASSQGQGPPFF.